Below, 28 T cell receptor beta chains from the same sample are listed, as sequenced in a study of T cell changes during pregnancy in multiple sclerosis. The method was immunoSEQ multiplex PCR; TCRdb's version includes in-frame clones alone and lacks a portion of them. The data hold 44,000 or so clones, with around 90% observed a single time. The sample was peripheral blood, taken in the first trimester of pregnancy. The receptors derive from a female donor in good health, enrolled as a control in a pregnancy study.

The CDR3 nucleotides read TGTGCCAGCAGTTTCCACTCTGGGGCCAACGTCCTGACTTTC. Residues: CASSFHSGANVLTF. The chain recombines TRBV6-5 with TRBJ2-6; D not certain. CDR1 is MNHEY, CDR2 SVGAGI, per germline. Trimming removed 4 bases from V and 0 bases from J, with 4 bases in between. This CDR3 region has 14 residues.

The chain uses TRBV7-9 and TRBJ1-2; 9 nucleotides match TRBD1. The germline gives CDR1 SEHNR, CDR2 FQNEAQ (reference sequence). J was trimmed by 1 base and V by 5 bases; bases with no gene match: 5. The CDR3 has 15 residues. The DNA of the CDR3 is TGTGCCAGCAGCCCCAGGACAGGGGATAACTATGGCTACACCTTC. Its translation: CASSPRTGDNYGYTF.

CDR3 residues: CASSLWTGLTYEQYF. The CDR3 region has the DNA TGTGCCAGCAGTTTATGGACGGGACTAACCTACGAGCAGTACTTC. V is TRBV28 and J is TRBJ2-7, with 7 bases lining up with TRBD2. The germline CDR1 and CDR2 sequences are MDHEN and SYDVKM. Trimming removed 0 bases from V and 2 bases from J; junction bases left unmatched: 4. CDR3 length equals 15 residues.

V usage is TRBV30 and J usage is TRBJ2-3; the match to TRBD2 covers 11 bases. CDR3 length equals 12 residues. Germline V CDR1 and CDR2: GTSNPN, SVGIG (reference sequence). After removal of 4 bases from V and 6 bases from J, the junction contained 0 bases not matched to a gene. This chain's CDR3 is CAWTSGGDTQYF. The CDR3 DNA sequence: TGTGCCTGGACTAGCGGGGGGGATACGCAGTATTTT. The variable domain in full, completed from reference TRBV30 and TRBJ2-3, reads SQTIHQWPATLVQPVGSPLSLECTVEGTSNPNLYWYRQAAGRGLQLLFYSVGIGQISSEVPQNLSASRPQDRQFILSSKKLLLSDSGFYLCAWTSGGDTQYFGPGTRLTVL.

The chain recombines TRBV14 with TRBJ1-2; D might be TRBD1 (6 bases). The CDR3 has 13 residues. The ends were cut back, 3 bases at V and 4 bases at J, with 9 bases in the middle. CDR1 is SGHDN and CDR2 is FVKESK in the germline V gene. CDR3 amino acids: CASSQNRAYGYTF. Written as DNA, the CDR3 is TGTGCCAGCAGCCAGAACAGGGCCTATGGCTACACCTTC.

V is TRBV6-1 and J is TRBJ2-7; D is uncertain. The ends were cut back, 4 bases at V and 1 base at J, with 5 bases in the middle. The CDR3 consists of 12 residues. From germline, CDR1 is MNHNS and CDR2 SASEGT. The DNA for the CDR3 is TGTGCCAGCAGTGTCGGTTCCTACGAGCAGTACTTC. Its protein is CASSVGSYEQYF.

The chain has TRBV7-2 and TRBJ1-2, with 10 bases identical to TRBD1. CDR3 length: 18 residues. The V gene end was trimmed by 1 base and the J gene end by 8 bases; junction bases not matched to a gene: 16. Germline lookup yields CDR1 SGHTA and CDR2 FQGNSA. The CDR3 here is CASSLDVTGQGRTYGYTF. CDR3 sequence (DNA): TGTGCCAGCAGCTTAGACGTTACGGGACAGGGGAGAACTTACGGCTACACCTTC.

The chain uses TRBV5-1 and TRBJ2-7, with 10 bases aligning to TRBD2. This CDR3 has 16 amino acids. V was pared by 1 base and J by 3 bases, with 7 bases of the junction left unmatched. Looked up from germline, CDR1 is SGHRS and CDR2 is YFSETQ. CDR3 nucleotides: TGCGCCAGCAGCTTGTTCCTAGCGGGGGCCGGCTACGAGCAGTACTTC. The encoded protein is CASSLFLAGAGYEQYF.

The J gene is TRBJ1-4, the V gene TRBV5-6, with no clear D. V lost 4 bases and J 5 bases, leaving 9 bases between the germline ends. In germline, CDR1 is SGHDT, CDR2 YYEEEE. The CDR3 totals 13 residues. The CDR3 DNA is TGTGCCAGCAGCGTGGCCCAGAATGAAAAACTGTTTTTT. Protein product: CASSVAQNEKLFF.

The rearrangement uses TRBV29-1 and TRBJ2-5, with D possibly TRBD2 on 5 matching bases. The length of the CDR3 is 12 residues. V lost 1 base, J lost 4 bases, and 7 bases lay in between. Germline V gene data show CDR1 as SQVTM and CDR2 as ANQGSEA. The CDR3 here is CSVEGSGETQYF. The CDR3 DNA is TGCAGCGTTGAAGGGAGCGGAGAGACCCAGTACTTC. Variable domain in full (rest from reference TRBV29-1 and TRBJ2-5): SAVISQKPSRDICQRGTSLTIQCQVDSQVTMMFWYRQQPGQSLTLIATANQGSEATYESGFVIDKFPISRPNLTFSTLTVSNMSPEDSSIYLCSVEGSGETQYFGPGTRLLVL.

This clone was detected ten times or more. This sequence joins TRBV15 and TRBJ1-6; no reliable D call. CDR3 size: 14 residues. Per the germline V gene, CDR1 is LNHNV and CDR2 is YYDKDF (reference sequence). Trimming took off 6 bases at V and 9 bases at J, with 15 bases between the two ends. The CDR3 sequence: CATSQSREGSPLHF. The DNA for the CDR3 is TGTGCCACCAGTCAATCGAGGGAGGGTTCACCCCTCCACTTT.

The chain links TRBV10-3 to TRBJ2-7; 9 positions agree with TRBD2. Losses at the gene ends were 5 bases for V and 6 bases for J; bases not matched to a gene: 11. CDR1 and CDR2 from the germline V gene are ENHRY and SYGVKD. CDR3 size: 15 residues. The CDR3 protein is CAISSQGTSNSEQYF. In nucleotides, the CDR3 is TGTGCCATCAGTTCCCAAGGGACTAGCAACTCCGAGCAGTACTTC.

This chain connects TRBV11-3 to TRBJ1-6; D gene uncertain. Germline V gene data show CDR1 as SGHNT and CDR2 as YENEEA. The germline V and J ends were trimmed by 3 bases and 6 bases, with 9 bases remaining between them. The CDR3 has 14 amino acids. The CDR3 spells CASSLGQSNSPLHF. The CDR3 region has the DNA TGTGCCAGCAGCTTGGGCCAGTCTAATTCACCCCTCCACTTT.

The genes are TRBV28 and TRBJ2-4; 7 nucleotides line up with TRBD1. Looked up from germline, CDR1 is MDHEN and CDR2 is SYDVKM. The CDR3 is 14 residues long. V shed 2 bases and J 5 bases; nucleotides not matched to a gene: 3. The CDR3 DNA reads as TGTGCCAGCAGTTTAGCCGGGACAGAAAACATTCAGTACTTC. Translation gives CASSLAGTENIQYF.

This clone appeared a few times. The junction differs from germline at one of its ends, possibly a read error. The chain uses TRBV7-7 and TRBJ2-7; the match to TRBD2 covers 7 bases. The CDR3 sequence is 15 residues long. Germline-derived CDR1 and CDR2 are SSHAT and FNYEAQ (reference sequence). CDR3 amino acids: CASSPWGGSVHEQYF. The CDR3, as DNA: TGTGCTAGCAGCCCCTGGGGCGGGAGTGTCCACGAGCAGTACTTC.

This clone turned up a few times. The V and J genes are TRBV7-9 and TRBJ2-2; 9 bases align to TRBD1. The CDR3 totals 14 residues. Germline assignment: CDR1 SEHNR and CDR2 FQNEAQ (reference sequence). V gave up 5 bases and J gave up 7 bases; unmatched junction bases: 5. CDR3 in amino acids: CASSLRDRVGELFF. The DNA of the CDR3 is TGTGCCAGCAGCCTTCGGGACAGGGTCGGGGAGCTGTTTTTT.

CDR3 region: CASSLEGADNQPQHF. Here the CDR3 DNA reads TGCGCCAGCAGCTTGGAAGGGGCGGACAATCAGCCCCAGCATTTT. V and J are TRBV5-1 and TRBJ1-5; a weak D match, TRBD1 (5 bases). V was trimmed by 0 bases and J by 3 bases, leaving 10 bases between them. Germline assignment: CDR1 SGHRS and CDR2 YFSETQ. There are 15 residues in the CDR3.

The chain recombines TRBV18 with TRBJ1-5, with D possibly matching TRBD1 (6 bases). The CDR3 totals 15 residues. CDR1 and CDR2 (germline): KGHSH, LQKENI. Trimming took off 0 bases at V and 4 bases at J, with 10 bases between the two ends. The CDR3 protein is CASSPPGQRNQPQHF. In nucleotides, the CDR3 is TGTGCCAGCTCACCACCCGGACAGAGAAATCAGCCCCAGCATTTT.

This rearrangement joins TRBV5-1 to TRBJ2-5; D is unresolved. The V end lost 2 bases, the J end lost 5 bases, and 4 bases lay between the germline ends. Germline V gene lookup returns CDR1 SGHRS and CDR2 YFSETQ. The CDR3 sequence is 11 residues long. CDR3 DNA sequence: TGCGCCAGCAGCTTCGCGGAGACCCAGTACTTC. Translated, it gives CASSFAETQYF.

The chain uses TRBV6-1 and TRBJ1-6; no firm D call. This CDR3 has 15 amino acids. V dropped 2 bases and J dropped 0 bases, with 5 bases sitting between them. The germline CDR1 and CDR2 sequences are MNHNS and SASEGT. CDR3 sequence reads: CASSEWASYNSPLHF. The DNA of the CDR3 is TGTGCCAGCAGTGAATGGGCCTCCTATAATTCACCCCTCCACTTT.

This clone has more than one count but fewer than ten. J is TRBJ1-2 and V is TRBV15; D possibly corresponds to TRBD1 (5 bases). The CDR3 totals 13 residues. Trimming took 5 bases from V and 8 from J, leaving 15 bases between them. Germline assignment: CDR1 LNHNV and CDR2 YYDKDF (reference sequence). CDR3 residues: CATSPRGGDGYTF. CDR3 bases: TGTGCCACCAGCCCACGGGGGGGGGACGGCTACACCTTC.

This chain joins TRBV2 and TRBJ2-1, with TRBD2 matching over 7 bases. Germline V CDR1 and CDR2: SNHLY, FYNNEI. V lost 4 bases to trimming and J lost 4 bases; unmatched junction nucleotides: 10. CDR3 length: 16 amino acids. In DNA, the CDR3 is TGTGCCAGCAGTGTGCTCTCGACTAGCCCGTACAATGAGCAGTTCTTC. This gives the protein CASSVLSTSPYNEQFF.

The J gene is TRBJ1-2, the V gene TRBV5-1; 7 nucleotides line up with TRBD1. Germline V gene data show CDR1 as SGHRS and CDR2 as YFSETQ. This CDR3 is built from 14 residues. V shed 0 bases and J 6 bases; nucleotides not matched to a gene: 5. CDR3: CASSLEGGSDGYTF. In DNA form, the CDR3 reads TGCGCCAGCAGCTTGGAAGGGGGCTCGGATGGCTACACCTTC.

The chain employs TRBV7-2 and TRBJ2-3, with 11 bases that match TRBD2. CDR1 is SGHTA and CDR2 is FQGNSA in the germline V gene. V dropped 5 bases and J dropped 4; count of bases not matched to a gene: 5. The CDR3 runs to 15 residues. The CDR3 DNA follows: TGTGCCAGCAGCCTTAGCGGGAGGGGTTCAGATACGCAGTATTTT. Translated, it gives CASSLSGRGSDTQYF.

V gene TRBV7-3 combines with J gene TRBJ2-2; 7 nucleotides match TRBD2. CDR1 is SGHTA, CDR2 FQGTGA, per germline. CDR3 length: 14 amino acids. J lost 7 bases, V lost 7 bases, and 9 bases had no gene match. The CDR3 DNA reads as TGTGCCAGCACCCCGACGGGGGGTGACGGGGAGCTGTTTTTT. This sequence encodes CASTPTGGDGELFF.

The rearrangement uses TRBV7-2 and TRBJ1-4; 8 bases agree with TRBD1. There are 15 residues in the CDR3. The ends lost 4 bases at V and 4 bases at J; junction bases unmatched: 5. Germline V gene data show CDR1 as SGHTA and CDR2 as FQGNSA. The CDR3 DNA reads TGTGCCAGCAGCTACCAGGGGGCTAGTAATGAAAAACTGTTTTTT. It is translated as CASSYQGASNEKLFF.

This clone was counted once. The CDR3 is CASSTDTFYGYTF. The DNA of the CDR3 is TGTGCCAGCAGCACGGACACCTTCTATGGCTACACCTTC. J is TRBJ1-2 and V is TRBV5-6, with a possible D match to TRBD1 (5 bases). This CDR3 spans 13 amino acids. Germline values: CDR1 SGHDT, CDR2 YYEEEE. The V and J ends lost 4 bases and 4 bases respectively, with 11 bases between them.

The chain is built from TRBV7-8 and TRBJ2-1; 9 bases match TRBD2. The trim removed 5 bases at V and 7 bases at J, leaving 9 bases unmatched. The CDR3 spans 15 residues. Per the germline V gene, CDR1 is SGHVS and CDR2 is FQNEAQ. CDR3 region: CASSEIAGEGNEQFF. The CDR3 coding sequence is TGTGCCAGCAGCGAGATAGCGGGGGAGGGAAATGAGCAGTTCTTC.